This is a list of T cell receptor beta chains from one sample in a study of T cell changes during pregnancy in multiple sclerosis. This table comes from immunoSEQ multiplex PCR, and its TCRdb copy is limited to in-frame clones, with some not included. The sample shows fewer than 75,000 clones, under 95% of them seen only once. The sample was peripheral blood, taken after pregnancy. The receptor set was obtained from a female donor in good health, enrolled as a control in a pregnancy study. CDR3s include the opening cysteine and the closing phenylalanine or tryptophan. The D gene is left open where the match is weak. Only some rows state a clone size, as once, few, many or a class for expanded clones.

>TRBJ2-7|16|NA|TRBV21-1|NA
CASSKARRVAGYEQYF
TGTGCCAGCAGCAAAGCGAGGCGGGTAGCAGGCTACGAGCAGTACTTC
>TRBJ1-5|14|NA|TRBV30|NA
CAWSVLQRNQPQHF
TGTGCCTGGAGTGTATTACAGCGGAATCAGCCCCAGCATTTT
>TRBJ2-2|14|NA|TRBV7-2|NA
CASSLAWSTGELFF
TGTGCCAGCAGCTTAGCGTGGAGCACCGGGGAGCTGTTTTTT
>TRBJ2-7|14|TRBD1|TRBV10-3|NA
CAISESKTGGEQYF
TGTGCCATCAGTGAGTCGAAGACAGGGGGCGAGCAGTACTTC
>TRBJ2-3|14|NA|TRBV13|NA
CASSSTERTDTQYF
TGTGCCAGCAGCTCAACTGAACGGACAGATACGCAGTATTTT
>TRBJ1-5|14|TRBD1|TRBV6-5|NA
CASSFRDRHQPQHF
TGTGCCAGCAGTTTCCGGGACAGACATCAGCCCCAGCATTTT
>TRBJ1-1|15|NA|TRBV7-2|NA
CASSPPETGNTEAFF
TGTGCCAGCAGCCCGCCAGAGACGGGGAACACTGAAGCTTTCTTT
>TRBJ1-6|14|NA|TRBV7-2|NA
CASSLDHGGSPLHF
TGTGCCAGCAGCCTCGATCACGGGGGTTCACCCCTCCACTTT
>TRBJ1-2|14|NA|TRBV7-9|NA
CASSYELRHYGYTF
TGTGCCAGCAGCTACGAGTTACGCCACTATGGCTACACCTTC
>TRBJ1-2|13|NA|TRBV5-4|NA
CASSLDGERGYTF
TGTGCCAGCAGCTTGGACGGGGAGCGTGGCTACACCTTC
>TRBJ1-1|12|NA|TRBV29-1|few
CSVGSGNTEAFF
TGCAGCGTGGGCAGTGGGAACACTGAAGCTTTCTTT
>TRBJ2-7|13|NA|TRBV5-1|NA
CASSLLGGGEQYF
TGCGCCAGCAGCTTGTTGGGGGGAGGCGAGCAGTACTTC
>TRBJ2-1|14|NA|TRBV10-2|NA
CASSVQRSYNEQFF
TGCGCCAGCAGTGTTCAGAGGTCCTACAATGAGCAGTTCTTC
>TRBJ2-1|12|NA|TRBV18|NA
CASSPRGGEQFF
TGTGCCAGCTCACCAAGAGGGGGTGAGCAGTTCTTC
>TRBJ2-7|14|NA|TRBV29-1|NA
CSVELQGFQGEQYF
TGCAGCGTTGAATTACAGGGCTTCCAAGGCGAGCAGTACTTC
>TRBJ2-7|15|TRBD2|TRBV5-1|NA
CASSTTSGRGYEQYF
TGCGCCAGCAGCACGACTAGCGGGAGAGGATACGAGCAGTACTTC
>TRBJ2-7|14|NA|TRBV29-1|once
CSVVGTDSAGEQYF
TGCAGCGTTGTTGGAACGGACTCAGCGGGCGAGCAGTACTTC
>TRBJ2-3|17|TRBD2|TRBV9|NA
CASSVFRGAGGPDTQYF
TGTGCCAGCAGCGTTTTCCGGGGAGCGGGAGGGCCAGATACGCAGTATTTT
>TRBJ2-6|18|NA|TRBV7-7|NA
CASSPPLGEGTGANVLTF
TGTGCCAGCAGCCCCCCCCTCGGCGAGGGAACTGGGGCCAACGTCCTGACTTTC
>TRBJ2-7|15|TRBD2|TRBV11-2|NA
CASSSRLANSYEQYF
TGTGCCAGCAGCTCCCGACTAGCTAACTCCTACGAGCAGTACTTC
>TRBJ2-2|13|TRBD1|TRBV19|NA
CASRDRDAGELFF
TGTGCCAGTAGGGACAGGGATGCCGGGGAGCTGTTTTTT
>TRBJ1-1|14|NA|TRBV7-2|NA
CASSSEEMNTEAFF
TGTGCCAGCAGCTCAGAGGAGATGAACACTGAAGCTTTCTTT
>TRBJ2-2|19|TRBD1|TRBV10-3|NA
CAISGEETGGGGNTGELFF
TGTGCCATCAGTGGAGAAGAGACAGGGGGCGGAGGTAACACCGGGGAGCTGTTTTTT
>TRBJ1-1|17|TRBD1|TRBV30|NA
CAWSPKNRGMVNTEAFF
TGTGCCTGGAGCCCGAAAAACAGGGGCATGGTGAACACTGAAGCTTTCTTT
>TRBJ2-1|16|TRBD2|TRBV4-1|NA
CASSQEASGSRGEQFF
TGCGCCAGCAGCCAAGAAGCAAGCGGGAGTAGGGGTGAGCAGTTCTTC
>TRBJ2-2|15|TRBD2|TRBV6-4|NA
CASSDSSGGAGELFF
TGTGCCAGCAGTGACTCGAGCGGGGGGGCCGGGGAGCTGTTTTTT
>TRBJ2-5|15|NA|TRBV5-4|NA
CASSYGGSGQETQYF
TGTGCCAGCAGCTACGGGGGTAGCGGACAAGAGACCCAGTACTTC
>TRBJ2-7|13|NA|TRBV6-1|NA
CASRRTPTYEQYF
TGTGCCAGCAGAAGAACCCCTACCTACGAGCAGTACTTC
>TRBJ1-2|14|NA|TRBV11-2|NA
CASAVDSSIYGYTF
TGTGCCAGCGCCGTTGACAGCTCGATCTATGGCTACACCTTC
>TRBJ1-4|14|NA|TRBV10-3|NA
CAISESQRSEKLFF
TGTGCCATCAGTGAGTCCCAGCGATCCGAAAAACTGTTTTTT
>TRBJ2-5|14|TRBD2|TRBV9|NA
CASSVLAGAETQYF
TGTGCCAGCAGCGTCCTAGCGGGAGCGGAGACCCAGTACTTC
>TRBJ2-5|17|NA|TRBV9|NA
CASSVSGGQGWQETQYF
TGTGCCAGCAGCGTATCAGGGGGGCAGGGTTGGCAAGAGACCCAGTACTTC
>TRBJ2-3|12|NA|TRBV7-9|NA
CASSRSTDTQYF
TGTGCCAGCAGCCGTAGCACAGATACGCAGTATTTT